This TCR beta chain was observed in a study of a mutant IDH1 vaccine in newly diagnosed glioma. Sequenced by immunoSEQ multiplex PCR; TCRdb stores in-frame clones only, minus some. The sample has some 30,000 clones, about 80% seen once. CDR1 and CDR2 (germline): SEHNR, FQNEAQ (reference sequence). V was clipped by 3 bases and J by 7 bases, with 9 bases between them. There are 12 residues in the CDR3. The study's findings and limits: Shifts in the top peripheral T cell clonotypes seemed unrelated to pseudoprogression.

Time point of the sample: week 35, safety follow-up. Doses comprised 300 ug of mutant IDH1 20-mer peptide each, plus topical imiquimod. Each patient was administered eight vaccinations, scheduled in weeks 1, 3, 5, 7, 11, 15, 19 and 23. Details on this clone: Its antigen is still unknown.

The V and J genes are TRBV7-9 and TRBJ1-2; D gene uncertain. The source was PBMCs, collected from a glioma patient whose treatment included an IDH1 peptide vaccine. The sequence came from a woman aged 40-49 years with glioma. The CDR3 nucleotides read TGTGCCAGCAGCTTGGCTGGGGTTGGCTACACCTTC. Encoded protein: CASSLAGVGYTF.